This TCR beta chain came from a study of shared clonotypes between healthy human individuals (dated by TCRdb to the early 2020s). Describing the broader study: Three men and two women, aged 18 to 49 years, made up the cohort. Per donor, three plates each were used for CD4 naive and CD4 memory, two for CD8 naive, and one for CD8 memory. To estimate repertoire size and how much clonotype sharing occurs between individuals, the study deeply sequenced the blood TCR repertoires of 5 or 6 healthy adults. Libraries were prepared and TCR repertoires were sequenced by different laboratories using diverse techniques, in order to increase sequencing depth and limit assay-specific biases. Each donor's leukapheresis produced roughly between roughly 0.85 and 9.5 billion PBMCs. What the study reported, not specific to this receptor: Based on pairwise subsampling, the degree of clonotype sharing among donors was expected to be affected by sequencing depth. Higher generation probabilities were observed for clonotypes shared by all four sorted-subset donors than for non-shared clonotypes. Sampling was restricted to blood, and TCR repertoires in tissues likely differ from the TCR repertoires found in blood. Larger estimated clonotype richness was generally found for naive subsets than for memory subsets. When a handful of donors were compared, the shared fraction of clonotypes was about 5% for naive CD4, 3.5% to 4% for naive CD8, more than 2% for memory CD4, and 0.35% to 0.4% for memory CD8. The genetic and exposure-history diversity represented was limited by the small number of donors. Even with the large sequencing depth, rarefaction of the sorted-subset datasets indicated that sequencing was incomplete.

Inclusive of both ends, the CDR3 amounts to 10 amino acids. Using the deep immunoSEQ assay, TCR CDR3 regions were amplified from genomic DNA by multiplex PCR. For each cell subset, the extracted genomic DNA was distributed evenly across all wells of several immunoSEQ 96-well plates, and each plate served as one replicate. For sorted subsets, each replicate PCR was loaded with 200 ng genomic DNA, equivalent to 30,000 or so T cell genomes. Purified libraries were quantified with a Qubit 3.0 fluorometer, sized on a Bioanalyzer 2100, and re-quantified with the KAPA Library Quantification kit. Every immunoSEQ 96-well plate was sequenced on a separate single-read 150-cycle Illumina NextSeq 550 flow cell. On the authors' methods: The immunoSEQ output contained only junctional sequences without quality scores, so filtering could not match that applied to full-length reads. To assign V/J genes and CDR3, sequences were annotated using PyIR, a Python wrapper for IgBLAST v1.9, with IMGT germline references. Reads were removed for weak V/J assignments (E-value above 1e-6), missing CDR3, stop codons, out-of-frame junctions, or ambiguous translated residues. A V3J clonotype was defined by an identical inferred V gene, J gene, and CDR3 amino acid sequence. Percentage overlap between repertoires was computed as shared unique clonotypes divided by the size of the smaller repertoire. RTK rarefaction, the Chao1 estimator, and Recon v2.1 estimates of unobserved clonotypes were used to assess repertoire richness. Generation probabilities for all TCRbeta clonotypes obtained by the gDNA method from a handful of donors were computed using OLGA. In its TCRdb copy, this immuneACCESS table keeps in-frame sequences only and misses some clones. Where compared with another copy, unresolved V genes explain less than half of these, and the others have no known cause. V and J calls and clone size follow that table, whereas D and trimming were derived from the DNA. Counted in this sample were roughly 2.6 million clones; around 90% of them appeared once. Over 0.12% of the sample is in the top ten clones.

Notes on this clone: What this receptor recognizes is not known. Lacking the conserved final phenylalanine or tryptophan, this CDR3 likely reflects a read error. No DNA is shown, since the ends of the CDR3 on it are uncertain; the CDR3 is the one TCRdb lists.

The donors were healthy, HIV-negative adults who had no recently reported acute infections or vaccinations. Only Caucasian adults living in Nashville, Tennessee, USA were represented among the donors. CD4+ T cells were enriched by magnetic negative selection; naive cells were then positively selected on CD45RA, and the negative fraction formed the memory subset. After blood collection by leukapheresis, PBMCs were isolated using Ficoll-Histopaque density gradient centrifugation and then cryopreserved in the vapor phase of liquid nitrogen. Analytical flow cytometry was used to check the purity and quantity of every magnetically sorted T cell population. Genomic DNA was isolated from every sorted fraction and measured by UV absorbance on a Nanodrop 2000c.

The sample taken for sequencing was naive CD4+ T cells sorted from blood. The sample's cell subset or site label is to be understood as: CD45RA+ positively selected. The sequence came from a man younger than 35 in good health. The chain joins TRBV12-1 to TRBJ1-6; the D call TRBD1 from the table was never checked on the DNA. TRBV12-1 is an annotated pseudogene. The CDR3 has the sequence CASRRDGEGV.